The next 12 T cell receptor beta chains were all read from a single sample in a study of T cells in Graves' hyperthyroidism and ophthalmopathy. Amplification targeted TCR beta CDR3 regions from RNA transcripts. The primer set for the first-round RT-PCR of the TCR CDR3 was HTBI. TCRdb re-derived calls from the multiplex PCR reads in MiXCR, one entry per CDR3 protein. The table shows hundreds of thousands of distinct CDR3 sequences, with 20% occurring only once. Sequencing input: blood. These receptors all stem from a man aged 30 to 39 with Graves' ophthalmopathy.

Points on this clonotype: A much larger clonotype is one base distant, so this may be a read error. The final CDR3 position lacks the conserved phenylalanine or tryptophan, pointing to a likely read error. CDR3 DNA sequence: TGTGCCAGCAGTTCACTGGACACGTCCTACGAGCAGTACCTC. Translation: CASSSLDTSYEQYL. The genes are TRBV28 and TRBJ2-7; tentatively, D is TRBD1 (5 bases). The length of the CDR3 is 14 residues. The germline V gene encodes CDR1 MDHEN and CDR2 SYDVKM. Trimming cost V 4 bases and J 1 base, with 11 bases left between them.

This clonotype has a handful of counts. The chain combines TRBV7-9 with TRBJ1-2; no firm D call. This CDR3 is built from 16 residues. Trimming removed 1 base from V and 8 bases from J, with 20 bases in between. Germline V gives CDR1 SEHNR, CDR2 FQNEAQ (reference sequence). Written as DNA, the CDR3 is TGTGCCAGCAGCTTAGATAACGGGGTGGGCATCGGAGGCTACACCTTC. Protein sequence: CASSLDNGVGIGGYTF.

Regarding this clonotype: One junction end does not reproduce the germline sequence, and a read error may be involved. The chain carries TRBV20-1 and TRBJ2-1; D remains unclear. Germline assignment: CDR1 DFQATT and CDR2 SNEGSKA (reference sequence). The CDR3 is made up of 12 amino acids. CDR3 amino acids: CSAALLGNAQFF. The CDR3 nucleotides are TGCAGTGCTGCCTTACTGGGCAATGCGCAGTTCTTC.

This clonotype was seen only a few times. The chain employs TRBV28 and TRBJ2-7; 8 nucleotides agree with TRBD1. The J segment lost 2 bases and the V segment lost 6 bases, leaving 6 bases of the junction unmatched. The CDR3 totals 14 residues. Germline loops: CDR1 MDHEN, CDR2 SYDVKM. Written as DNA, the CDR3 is TGTGCCAGCAGGGGGGACAGGCGGACCTACGAGCAGTACTTC. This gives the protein CASRGDRRTYEQYF. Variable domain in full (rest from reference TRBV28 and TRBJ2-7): DVKVTQSSRYLVKRTGEKVFLECVQDMDHENMFWYRQDPGLGLRLIYFSYDVKMKEKGDIPEGYSVSREKKERFSLILESASTNQTSMYLCASRGDRRTYEQYFGPGTRLTVT.

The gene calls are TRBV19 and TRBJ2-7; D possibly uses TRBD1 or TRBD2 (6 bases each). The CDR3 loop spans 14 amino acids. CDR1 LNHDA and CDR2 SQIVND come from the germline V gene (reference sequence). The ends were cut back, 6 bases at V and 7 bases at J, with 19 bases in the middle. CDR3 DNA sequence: TGTGCCAGTAGCCCGATCGGGGGCCCGCGGGAGCAGTACTTC. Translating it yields CASSPIGGPREQYF.

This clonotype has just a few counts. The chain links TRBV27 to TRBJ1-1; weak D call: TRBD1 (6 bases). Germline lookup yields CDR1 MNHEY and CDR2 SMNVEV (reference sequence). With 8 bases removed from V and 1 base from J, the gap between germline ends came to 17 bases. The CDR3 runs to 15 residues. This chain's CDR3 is CASHAGGLGNTEAFF. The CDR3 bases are TGTGCCAGCCACGCGGGGGGGCTGGGGAACACTGAAGCTTTCTTT.

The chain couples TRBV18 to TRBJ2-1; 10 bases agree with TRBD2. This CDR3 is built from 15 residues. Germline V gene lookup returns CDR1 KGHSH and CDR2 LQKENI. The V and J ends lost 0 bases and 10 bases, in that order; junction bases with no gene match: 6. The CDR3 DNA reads TGTGCCAGCTCACCACCGAGCGGGAGGGCCCCCGAGCAGTTCTTC. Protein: CASSPPSGRAPEQFF.

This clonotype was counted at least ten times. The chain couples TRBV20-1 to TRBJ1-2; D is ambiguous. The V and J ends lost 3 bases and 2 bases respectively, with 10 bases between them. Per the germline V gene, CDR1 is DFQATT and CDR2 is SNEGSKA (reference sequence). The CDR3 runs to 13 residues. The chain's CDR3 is CSASWTDNYGYTF. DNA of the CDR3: TGCAGTGCTAGTTGGACGGACAACTATGGCTACACCTTC.

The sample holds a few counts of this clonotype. The CDR3 DNA reads as TGTGCCAGCAGCTTTACAGCTTACTATGGCTACACCTTC. Its protein is CASSFTAYYGYTF. The chain combines TRBV11-2 with TRBJ1-2; D is unclear. Per germline, CDR1 SGHAT and CDR2 FQNNGV. This CDR3 spans 13 amino acids. Trimming pared 3 bases from V and 3 bases from J, leaving 8 bases between.

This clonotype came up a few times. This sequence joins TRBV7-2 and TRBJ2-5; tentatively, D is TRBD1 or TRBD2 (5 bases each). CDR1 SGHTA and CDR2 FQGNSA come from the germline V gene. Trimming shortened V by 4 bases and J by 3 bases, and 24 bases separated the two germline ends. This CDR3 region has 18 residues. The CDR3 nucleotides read TGTGCCAGCAGCTCTGGGCGGCACGGGACGCCTGGGAAAGAGACCCAGTACTTC. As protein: CASSSGRHGTPGKETQYF.

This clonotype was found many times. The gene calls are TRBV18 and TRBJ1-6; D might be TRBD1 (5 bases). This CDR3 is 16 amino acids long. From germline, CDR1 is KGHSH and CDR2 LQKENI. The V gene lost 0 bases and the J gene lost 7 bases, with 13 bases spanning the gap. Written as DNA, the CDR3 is TGTGCCAGCTCACCACCGGTCGGGAGGGGAAATTCACCCCTCCACTTT. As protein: CASSPPVGRGNSPLHF.

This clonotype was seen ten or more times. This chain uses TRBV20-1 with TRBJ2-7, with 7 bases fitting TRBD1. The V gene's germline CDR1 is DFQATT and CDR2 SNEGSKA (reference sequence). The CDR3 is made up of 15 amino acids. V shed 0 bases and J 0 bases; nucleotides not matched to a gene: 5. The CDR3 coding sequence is TGCAGTGCTAGAGATATACAGGGGACCTCCTACGAGCAGTACTTC. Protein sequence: CSARDIQGTSYEQYF.